This T cell receptor beta chain comes out of a study of cytomegalovirus exposure and HLA in healthy donors. Study conclusions and caveats: V- and J-gene trimming of TCR beta was linked (in a later analysis) to a missense DCLRE1C variant.

To note about this clone: No antigen is known for it.

The primer mix had 60 Vbeta and 13 Jbeta primers. The assay was immunoSEQ multiplex PCR, and TCRdb's table has in-frame clones only and misses some. The table shows 120,000 or so clones, with roughly 71% occurring only once. With V trimmed by 4 bases and J by 9 bases, 7 bases remained unmatched. The CDR3 spans 15 residues. Per the germline V gene, CDR1 is SEHNR and CDR2 is FQNEAQ (reference sequence). This sequence was found in a woman aged 45-59 years in good health and CMV-seropositive. The sample was PBMCs. V is TRBV7-9 and J is TRBJ1-6; TRBD1 aligns across 9 bases. The CDR3, as DNA: TGTGCCAGCAGCTCCGGGACAGGGAAAAGTTCACCCCTCCACTTT. It codes for CASSSGTGKSSPLHF.